Described below is a single T cell receptor (beta chain) sequence and its context. Its antigen is still unknown. TCRdb analysed the 5' RACE reads with MiXCR anew, one entry per CDR3 protein. The sample lists roughly 440,000 distinct CDR3 sequences, more than 15% seen once, with about 0.94% in the top ten. The sample comes from a study of CD8 T cells in ankylosing spondylitis. Overall study findings and caveats: There were earlier reports of some motif variants in reactive arthritis synovial fluid and blood. Blood from ankylosing spondylitis patients appeared to carry a characteristic roughly eight-variant TCR beta motif.

Per germline, CDR1 MDHEN and CDR2 SYDVKM. Deletions cut 7 bases from V and 1 base from J, with 5 bases between. CDR3 length: 12 residues. V is TRBV28 and J is TRBJ2-1; D gene ambiguous. The specimen sequenced was blood, either unsorted or a sorted T cell fraction (not recorded which). The sequence was obtained from a male donor with ankylosing spondylitis. The CDR3 bases are TGTGCCAGCACCCAATCCTACAATGAGCAGTTCTTC. This encodes CASTQSYNEQFF.